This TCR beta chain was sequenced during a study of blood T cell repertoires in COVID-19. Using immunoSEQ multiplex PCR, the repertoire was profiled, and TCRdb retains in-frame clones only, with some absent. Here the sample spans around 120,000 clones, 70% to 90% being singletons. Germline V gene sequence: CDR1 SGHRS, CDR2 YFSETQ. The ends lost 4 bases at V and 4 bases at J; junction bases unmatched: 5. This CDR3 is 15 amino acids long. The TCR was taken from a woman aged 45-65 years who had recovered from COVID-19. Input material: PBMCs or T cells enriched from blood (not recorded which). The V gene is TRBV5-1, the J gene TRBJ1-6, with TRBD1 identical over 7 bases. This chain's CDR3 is CASSREQGYNSPLHF. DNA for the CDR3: TGCGCCAGCAGCAGGGAACAGGGGTATAATTCACCCCTCCACTTT.